Shown below are 32 T cell receptor beta chains from a single sample sequenced in a study of blood T cell repertoires in COVID-19. Measured with immunoSEQ multiplex PCR; TCRdb has only the in-frame clones, and not every one. The data show 250,000 to 400,000 clones, roughly 88% seen once. Sequencing was performed on peripheral blood. These receptors all stem from a woman aged 30 to 39 with COVID-19, enrolled during active disease.

The genes are TRBV9 and TRBJ2-2; possible D gene TRBD2, 5 bases. The CDR3 length is 13 residues. CDR1 is SGDLS and CDR2 is YYNGEE in the germline V gene. The V and J ends lost 4 bases and 6 bases respectively, with 10 bases between them. CDR3 in DNA: TGTGCCAGCAGCCGGAGGAGTCCCGGGGAGCTGTTTTTT. Translated: CASSRRSPGELFF. The full variable domain, in which reference TRBV9 and TRBJ2-2 provide the parts outside the CDR3, is DSGVTQTPKHLITATGQRVTLRCSPRSGDLSVYWYQQSLDQGLQFLIQYYNGEERAKGNILERFSAQQFPDLHSELNLSSLELGDSALYFCASSRRSPGELFFGEGSRLTVL.

This chain connects TRBV10-3 to TRBJ2-7; 10 bases map to TRBD1. The J segment lost 5 bases and the V segment lost 5 bases, leaving 6 bases of the junction unmatched. The CDR3 consists of 14 residues. CDR1 and CDR2 (germline): ENHRY, SYGVKD. The CDR3 loop is CAISRTGGSDEQYF. CDR3 nucleotides: TGTGCCATCAGTCGGACAGGGGGGAGCGACGAGCAGTACTTC.

The V gene is TRBV6-4, the J gene TRBJ2-1, with 11 nucleotides matching TRBD2. The V and J ends lost 0 bases and 8 bases, in that order; junction bases with no gene match: 6. The CDR3 extends over 16 amino acids. Germline V gene sequence: CDR1 MRHNA, CDR2 SNTAGT. The CDR3 DNA reads TGTGCCAGCAGTGACTCGGGGACTAGCGGTTCGGATGAGCAGTTCTTC. Encoded protein: CASSDSGTSGSDEQFF.

The rearrangement uses TRBV7-3 and TRBJ2-5, with D possibly matching TRBD1 (6 bases). Trimming stripped 5 bases from V and 5 bases from J, with 15 bases between. The CDR3 is 14 residues long. Per the germline V gene, CDR1 is SGHTA and CDR2 is FQGTGA. CDR3 sequence: CASSPLGTPETQYF. The CDR3 DNA reads TGTGCCAGCAGCCCGCTGGGGACACCGGAGACCCAGTACTTC.

The sample holds one count of this clone. This rearrangement joins TRBV2 to TRBJ2-2; weak D call: TRBD2 (5 bases). CDR1 SNHLY and CDR2 FYNNEI come from the germline V gene. V lost 5 bases and J lost 3, with 25 bases in between. The CDR3 length is 19 residues. The CDR3 sequence: CASSPDWRRTGRHTGELFF. The CDR3 DNA reads as TGTGCCAGCAGTCCAGACTGGCGGAGGACTGGTCGGCACACCGGGGAGCTGTTTTTT.

This chain joins TRBV2 and TRBJ1-5; D call uncertain. V gave up 7 bases and J gave up 4 bases, with 17 bases separating them. CDR3 size: 15 residues. Germline V CDR1 and CDR2: SNHLY, FYNNEI. CDR3 loop: CASKVGRANNQPQHF. DNA of the CDR3: TGTGCCAGCAAGGTAGGGCGGGCCAATAATCAGCCCCAGCATTTT.

This sequence joins TRBV5-4 and TRBJ1-2, with D uncertain. CDR1 is SGHNT, CDR2 YYREEE, per germline (reference sequence). V was trimmed by 4 bases and J by 3 bases, leaving 19 bases between them. There are 16 residues in the CDR3. The CDR3 here is CASSDTDGRWDYGYTF. The CDR3 DNA is TGTGCCAGCAGCGACACAGACGGTCGCTGGGACTATGGCTACACCTTC.

The chain carries TRBV27 and TRBJ2-2; no clear D. CDR1 is MNHEY and CDR2 is SMNVEV in the germline V gene (reference sequence). This CDR3 is 14 amino acids long. V gave up 3 bases and J gave up 0 bases, with 5 bases separating them. CDR3 coding DNA: TGTGCCAGCAGTTTCCAATCGAACACCGGGGAGCTGTTTTTT. It yields the protein CASSFQSNTGELFF.

The chain recombines TRBV30 with TRBJ1-1; perhaps TRBD1 as D (5 bases). This CDR3 is 13 amino acids long. Trimming took 4 bases from V and 4 from J, leaving 13 bases between them. Germline V CDR1 and CDR2: GTSNPN, SVGIG (reference sequence). The CDR3 DNA follows: TGTGCCTGGAATCCAGGGATTTCCACTGAAGCTTTCTTT. Amino acids: CAWNPGISTEAFF.

The V call is TRBV3-1 (or the pseudogene TRBV3-2), the J call TRBJ2-3; D uncertain. V lost 0 bases to trimming and J lost 7 bases, with 5 bases between them. The CDR3 is 12 residues long. Germline V gene lookup returns CDR1 LGHDT and CDR2 YNNKEL (reference sequence). As DNA, the CDR3 is TGTGCCAGCAGCCAAGATAGAAATACGCAGTATTTT. Its translation: CASSQDRNTQYF.

This chain joins TRBV5-4 and TRBJ2-2; TRBD1 aligns across 7 bases. The CDR3 contains 18 residues. CDR1 is SGHNT, CDR2 YYREEE, per germline (reference sequence). V gave up 2 bases and J gave up 2 bases; unmatched junction bases: 12. The CDR3 is CASSFPRGQSFNTGELFF. CDR3 DNA sequence: TGTGCCAGCAGCTTCCCTAGGGGACAGAGTTTTAACACCGGGGAGCTGTTTTTT. The variable domain in full, with the rest retrieved from reference TRBV5-4 and TRBJ2-2, is ETGVTQSPTHLIKTRGQQVTLRCSSQSGHNTVSWYQQALGQGPQFIFQYYREEENGRGNFPPRFSGLQFPNYSSELNVNALELDDSALYLCASSFPRGQSFNTGELFFGEGSRLTVL.

The rearrangement uses TRBV19 and TRBJ1-1; D is ambiguous. The CDR3 is 17 residues long. Germline V gene lookup returns CDR1 LNHDA and CDR2 SQIVND (reference sequence). V dropped 4 bases and J dropped 4 bases, with 22 bases sitting between them. Here the CDR3 reads CASSNLLGPQRITEAFF. CDR3 nucleotides: TGTGCCAGTAGTAATCTGTTAGGGCCCCAGCGGATCACTGAAGCTTTCTTT. The full variable domain, in which reference TRBV19 and TRBJ1-1 provide the parts outside the CDR3, is DGGITQSPKYLFRKEGQNVTLSCEQNLNHDAMYWYRQDPGQGLRLIYYSQIVNDFQKGDIAEGYSVSREKKESFPLTVTSAQKNPTAFYLCASSNLLGPQRITEAFFGQGTRLTVV.

This clone has just one count. This chain joins TRBV29-1 and TRBJ2-1; tentative D call: TRBD1 (5 bases). Trimming pared 1 base from V and 2 bases from J, leaving 15 bases between. This CDR3 spans 16 amino acids. The germline V gene has CDR1 SQVTM and CDR2 ANQGSEA. This CDR3 is CSVEGRAYRTYNEQFF. The DNA of the CDR3 is TGCAGCGTTGAAGGCAGGGCCTACAGGACCTACAATGAGCAGTTCTTC.

The chain recombines TRBV10-3 with TRBJ1-5; TRBD1 agrees at 7 bases. The ends lost 3 bases at V and 3 bases at J; junction bases unmatched: 11. The CDR3 consists of 17 residues. Germline V gene lookup returns CDR1 ENHRY and CDR2 SYGVKD. CDR3 DNA sequence: TGTGCCATCAGTGACCCGGGACAGACGATTTCCAATCAGCCCCAGCATTTT. Encoded protein: CAISDPGQTISNQPQHF.

The chain employs TRBV10-3 and TRBJ2-1; the match to TRBD2 covers 12 bases. With 6 bases clipped from V and 7 bases from J, the junction kept 10 bases outside the gene matches. Germline values: CDR1 ENHRY, CDR2 SYGVKD. The CDR3 length is 16 residues. The CDR3 reads CAIRTTSGSSANEQFF. The CDR3, as DNA: TGTGCCATCAGAACGACTAGCGGGAGCTCTGCAAATGAGCAGTTCTTC.

The chain uses TRBV28 and TRBJ1-1; 7 nucleotides align to TRBD1. The CDR3 loop spans 15 amino acids. With 5 bases clipped from V and 2 bases from J, the junction kept 8 bases outside the gene matches. Germline loops: CDR1 MDHEN, CDR2 SYDVKM. The CDR3 DNA sequence: TGTGCCAGCAGTCCTCGGGGACAGATTAACACTGAAGCTTTCTTT. This codes for CASSPRGQINTEAFF.

V is TRBV14 and J is TRBJ1-6, with D uncertain. The CDR3 runs to 14 residues. In germline, CDR1 is SGHDN, CDR2 FVKESK. V lost 4 bases and J 8 bases, leaving 12 bases between the germline ends. The CDR3 nucleotides are TGTGCCAGCAGCCGATACAGCCTCTATTCACCCCTCCACTTT. Amino acid sequence: CASSRYSLYSPLHF.

The chain employs TRBV25-1 and TRBJ2-3, with 9 bases that match TRBD1. The V gene end was trimmed by 4 bases and the J gene end by 2 bases; junction bases not matched to a gene: 1. The CDR3 consists of 14 residues. CDR1 is MGHDK, CDR2 SYGVNS, per germline. The CDR3: CASSGDRDTDTQYF. CDR3 in DNA: TGTGCCAGCAGTGGGGACAGGGACACAGATACGCAGTATTTT.

A note on this clone: This same CDR3 is encoded by further DNA sequences in the sample. V usage is TRBV19 and J usage is TRBJ2-1; weak D call: TRBD2 (6 bases). The CDR3 length is 16 residues. With 2 bases removed from V and 0 bases from J, the gap between germline ends came to 11 bases. Germline CDR1 LNHDA, CDR2 SQIVND (reference sequence). CDR3 in amino acids: CASSIRAGSSYNEQFF. In DNA form, the CDR3 reads TGTGCCAGTAGTATAAGGGCGGGGAGCTCCTACAATGAGCAGTTCTTC. The variable domain in full, completed from reference TRBV19 and TRBJ2-1, reads DGGITQSPKYLFRKEGQNVTLSCEQNLNHDAMYWYRQDPGQGLRLIYYSQIVNDFQKGDIAEGYSVSREKKESFPLTVTSAQKNPTAFYLCASSIRAGSSYNEQFFGPGTRLTVL.

The chain employs TRBV6-2 or TRBV6-3 and TRBJ1-5; perhaps TRBD1 as D (5 bases). CDR1 is MNHEY, CDR2 SVGEGT, per germline. The CDR3 runs to 15 residues. With 0 bases removed from V and 4 bases from J, the gap between germline ends came to 10 bases. The CDR3 loop reads CASSYSSGGNQPQHF. The DNA for the CDR3 is TGTGCCAGCAGTTACTCGTCCGGGGGGAATCAGCCCCAGCATTTT.

The V and J genes are TRBV3-1 (or the pseudogene TRBV3-2) and TRBJ2-1; TRBD2 agrees at 11 bases. V gave up 2 bases and J gave up 2 bases; unmatched junction bases: 8. Germline CDR1 is LGHDT and CDR2 is YNNKEL (reference sequence). This CDR3 has 18 amino acids. The CDR3 bases are TGTGCCAGCAGCCAACAGTTAGCGGGAGGGTCCCCCTACAATGAGCAGTTCTTC. This sequence encodes CASSQQLAGGSPYNEQFF.

The chain employs TRBV12-2 and TRBJ1-2; the DNA was not compared with TRBD1, the D call given in the table. TRBV12-2 is deemed a pseudogene. CDR3 length equals 17 residues. The CDR3 spells CASRSNNGQGPFGGYTF. The CDR3 nucleotides are TGTGCAAGTCGCTCCAATAATGGACAGGGGCCGTTCGGAGGCTACACCTTC.

This chain links TRBV5-5 with TRBJ1-4; a possible D gene is TRBD1 (5 bases). The germline V gene has CDR1 SGHKS and CDR2 YYEKEE (reference sequence). V gave up 2 bases and J gave up 4 bases, with 12 bases separating them. This CDR3 spans 15 amino acids. CDR3 residues: CASSLGRALNEKLFF. The CDR3 nucleotides are TGTGCCAGCAGCTTAGGCAGGGCCCTTAATGAAAAACTGTTTTTT.

The rearrangement joins TRBV5-1 to TRBJ1-1; D is unresolved. Germline values: CDR1 SGHRS, CDR2 YFSETQ. There are 14 residues in the CDR3. V was clipped by 4 bases and J by 1 base, with 11 bases between them. The CDR3 coding sequence is TGCGCCAGCAGCCTCCTTAGCACGAACACTGAAGCTTTCTTT. Translating gives CASSLLSTNTEAFF.

The chain carries TRBV5-1 and TRBJ1-3, with a tentative D call TRBD1 (6 bases). V was trimmed by 0 bases and J by 2 bases, leaving 12 bases between them. The CDR3 sequence is 16 residues long. Germline V lookup: CDR1 SGHRS, CDR2 YFSETQ. CDR3 nucleotides: TGCGCCAGCAGCTTGGATCGGGGGGCTACTGGAAACACCATATATTTT. Its protein product is CASSLDRGATGNTIYF.

CDR3 DNA: TGTGCCAGCAGTTTATCTATCTTAGCGGGAGGAGGGACAGATACGCAGTATTTT. Its protein is CASSLSILAGGGTDTQYF. The chain joins TRBV27 to TRBJ2-3, with 10 positions matching TRBD2. The V and J ends lost 0 bases and 3 bases, in that order; junction bases with no gene match: 9. The CDR3 consists of 18 residues. Germline values: CDR1 MNHEY, CDR2 SMNVEV (reference sequence).

The table lists this clone with a count of one. The genes are TRBV30 and TRBJ1-1, with D perhaps TRBD1 (5 bases). The germline gives CDR1 GTSNPN, CDR2 SVGIG (reference sequence). The CDR3 contains 14 residues. Trimming cost V 5 bases and J 3 bases, with 16 bases left between them. DNA of the CDR3: TGTGCCTGGTCGGAGGGGCGGGGGGACACTGAAGCTTTCTTT. Its translation is CAWSEGRGDTEAFF. Full variable domain (remainder filled in from reference TRBV30 and TRBJ1-1): SQTIHQWPATLVQPVGSPLSLECTVEGTSNPNLYWYRQAAGRGLQLLFYSVGIGQISSEVPQNLSASRPQDRQFILSSKKLLLSDSGFYLCAWSEGRGDTEAFFGQGTRLTVV.

In this sample, this clone turned up once. The chain links TRBV27 to TRBJ2-4, with 8 bases identical to TRBD1. With 5 bases clipped from V and 5 bases from J, the junction kept 5 bases outside the gene matches. CDR1 is MNHEY and CDR2 is SMNVEV in the germline V gene (reference sequence). The CDR3 extends over 14 amino acids. CDR3 in amino acids: CASSLRQGQNIQYF. The CDR3 DNA follows: TGTGCCAGCAGTCTCCGACAGGGGCAAAACATTCAGTACTTC.

This rearrangement joins TRBV6-5 to TRBJ2-3; 7 bases are a match to TRBD2. Germline CDR1 MNHEY, CDR2 SVGAGI. V lost 5 bases to trimming and J lost 6 bases; unmatched junction nucleotides: 2. This CDR3 comprises 12 residues. The CDR3 nucleotides read TGTGCCAGCAGTACCGGGGGGGATACGCAGTATTTT. Translation: CASSTGGDTQYF.

The genes are TRBV5-1 and TRBJ1-2, with TRBD1 as a possible D gene (5 bases). Germline CDR1 is SGHRS and CDR2 is YFSETQ. This CDR3 comprises 15 residues. V shed 0 bases and J shed 3 bases, with 12 bases lying between them. Here the CDR3 DNA reads TGCGCCAGCAGCTTGGACCCGGGGGAAGACTATGGCTACACCTTC. This sequence encodes CASSLDPGEDYGYTF.

The V gene is TRBV18, the J gene TRBJ1-1; D gene ambiguous. The CDR3 contains 14 residues. V was clipped by 5 bases and J by 5 bases, with 15 bases between them. Germline V gene lookup returns CDR1 KGHSH and CDR2 LQKENI. CDR3 in DNA: TGTGCCAGCTCATCCCGGGAATTCCGGACTGAAGCTTTCTTT. Encoded protein: CASSSREFRTEAFF.

V and J are TRBV2 and TRBJ2-7; D might be TRBD2 (7 bases). The CDR3 extends over 16 amino acids. Germline V gene data show CDR1 as SNHLY and CDR2 as FYNNEI. V gave up 3 bases and J gave up 1 base, with 16 bases separating them. The DNA of the CDR3 is TGTGCCAGCAGTGAGCTCTCGGGGGGCCCTTCCTACGAGCAGTACTTC. Protein sequence: CASSELSGGPSYEQYF.